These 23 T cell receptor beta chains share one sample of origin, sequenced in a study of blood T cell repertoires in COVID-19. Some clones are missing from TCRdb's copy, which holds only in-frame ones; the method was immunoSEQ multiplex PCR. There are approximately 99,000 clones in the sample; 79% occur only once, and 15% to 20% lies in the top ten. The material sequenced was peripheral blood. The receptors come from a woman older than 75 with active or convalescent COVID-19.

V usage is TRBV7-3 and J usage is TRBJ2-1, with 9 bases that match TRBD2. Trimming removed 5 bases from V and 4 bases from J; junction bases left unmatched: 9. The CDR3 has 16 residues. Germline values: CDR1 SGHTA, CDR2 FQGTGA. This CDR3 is CASSEVAGAEYNEQFF. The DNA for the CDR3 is TGTGCCAGCAGCGAGGTAGCGGGAGCCGAGTACAATGAGCAGTTCTTC.

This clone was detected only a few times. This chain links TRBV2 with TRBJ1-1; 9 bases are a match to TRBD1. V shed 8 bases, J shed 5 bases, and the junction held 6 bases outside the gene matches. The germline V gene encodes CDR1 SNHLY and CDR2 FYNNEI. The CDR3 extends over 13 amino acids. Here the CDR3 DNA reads TGTGCCAGCGCGGCACAGGGGGCGACTGAAGCTTTCTTT. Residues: CASAAQGATEAFF. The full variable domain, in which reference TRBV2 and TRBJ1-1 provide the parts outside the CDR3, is EPEVTQTPSHQVTQMGQEVILRCVPISNHLYFYWYRQILGQKVEFLVSFYNNEISEKSEIFDDQFSVERPDGSNFTLKIRSTKLEDSAMYFCASAAQGATEAFFGQGTRLTVV.

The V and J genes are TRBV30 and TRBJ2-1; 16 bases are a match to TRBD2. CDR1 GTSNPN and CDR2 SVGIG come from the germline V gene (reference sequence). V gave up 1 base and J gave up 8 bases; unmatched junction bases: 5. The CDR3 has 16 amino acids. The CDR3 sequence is CAWSAGLAGGGDEQFF. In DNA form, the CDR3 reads TGTGCCTGGAGTGCGGGACTAGCGGGAGGGGGGGATGAGCAGTTCTTC.

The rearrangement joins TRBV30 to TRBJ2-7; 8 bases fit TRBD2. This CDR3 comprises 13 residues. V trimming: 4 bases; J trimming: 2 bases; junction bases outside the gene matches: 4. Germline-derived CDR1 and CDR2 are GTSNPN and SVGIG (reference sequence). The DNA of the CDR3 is TGTGCCTGGATTTCTAGCGGGCCCTACGAGCAGTACTTC. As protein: CAWISSGPYEQYF. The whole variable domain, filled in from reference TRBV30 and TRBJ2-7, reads SQTIHQWPATLVQPVGSPLSLECTVEGTSNPNLYWYRQAAGRGLQLLFYSVGIGQISSEVPQNLSASRPQDRQFILSSKKLLLSDSGFYLCAWISSGPYEQYFGPGTRLTVT.

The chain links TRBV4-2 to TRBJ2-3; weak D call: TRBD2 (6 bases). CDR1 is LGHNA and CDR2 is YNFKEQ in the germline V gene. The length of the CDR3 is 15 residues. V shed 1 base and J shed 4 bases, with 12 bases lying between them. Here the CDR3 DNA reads TGTGCCAGCAGCCAAGGGGGCGGGGAGGCAGATACGCAGTATTTT. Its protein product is CASSQGGGEADTQYF.

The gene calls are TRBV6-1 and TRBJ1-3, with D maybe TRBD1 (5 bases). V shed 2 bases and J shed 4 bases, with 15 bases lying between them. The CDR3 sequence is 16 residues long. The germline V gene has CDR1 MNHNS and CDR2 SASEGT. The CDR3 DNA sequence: TGTGCCAGCAGTGAAATCGCCCAGACAGTAGGAAACACCATATATTTT. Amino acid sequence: CASSEIAQTVGNTIYF.

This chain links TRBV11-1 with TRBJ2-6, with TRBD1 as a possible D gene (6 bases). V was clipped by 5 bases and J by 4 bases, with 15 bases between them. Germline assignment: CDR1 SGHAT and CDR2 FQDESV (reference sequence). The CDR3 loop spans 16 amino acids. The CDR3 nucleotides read TGTGCCAGCAGCATCAACTCAGGGGCAGGGGCCAACGTCCTGACTTTC. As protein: CASSINSGAGANVLTF.

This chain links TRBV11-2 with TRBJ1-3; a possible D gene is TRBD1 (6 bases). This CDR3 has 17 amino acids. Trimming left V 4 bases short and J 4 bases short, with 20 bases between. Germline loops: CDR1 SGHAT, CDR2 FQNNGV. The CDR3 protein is CASSSRGGGQSGNTIYF. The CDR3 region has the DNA TGTGCCAGCAGCTCAAGGGGGGGCGGACAGTCCGGAAACACCATATATTTT. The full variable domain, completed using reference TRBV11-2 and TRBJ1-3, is EAGVAQSPRYKIIEKRQSVAFWCNPISGHATLYWYQQILGQGPKLLIQFQNNGVVDDSQLPKDRFSAERLKGVDSTLKIQPAKLEDSAVYLCASSSRGGGQSGNTIYFGEGSWLTVV.

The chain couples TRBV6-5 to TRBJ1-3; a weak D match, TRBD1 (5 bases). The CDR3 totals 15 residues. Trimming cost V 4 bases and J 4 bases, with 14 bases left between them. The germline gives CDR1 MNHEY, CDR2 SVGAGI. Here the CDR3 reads CASSSREGWGNTIYF. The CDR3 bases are TGTGCCAGCAGTTCCAGGGAGGGTTGGGGAAACACCATATATTTT.

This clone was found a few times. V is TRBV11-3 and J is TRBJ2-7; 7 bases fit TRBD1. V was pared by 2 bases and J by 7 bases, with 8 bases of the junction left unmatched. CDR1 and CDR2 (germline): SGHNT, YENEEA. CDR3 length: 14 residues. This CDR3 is CASSLRTGFGEQYF. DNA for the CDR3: TGTGCCAGCAGCTTAAGGACAGGATTCGGGGAGCAGTACTTC.

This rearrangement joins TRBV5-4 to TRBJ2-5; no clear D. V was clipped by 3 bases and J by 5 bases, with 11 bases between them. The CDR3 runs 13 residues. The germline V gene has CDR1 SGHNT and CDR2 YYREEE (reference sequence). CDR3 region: CASSSPTRETQYF. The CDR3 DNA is TGTGCCAGCAGCTCTCCGACACGGGAGACCCAGTACTTC.

The CDR3 bases are TGCGCCAGCAGCTTGGCCGCGGGGGGAGTGGACGAGCAGTACTTC. Translating it yields CASSLAAGGVDEQYF. The chain joins TRBV5-1 to TRBJ2-7; 8 bases match TRBD2. The germline CDR1 and CDR2 sequences are SGHRS and YFSETQ. The CDR3 is 15 amino acids. The V gene end was trimmed by 0 bases and the J gene end by 5 bases; junction bases not matched to a gene: 7.

The CDR3 sequence is CASSLGVAVNEQFF. CDR3 nucleotides: TGTGCCAGCAGCTTAGGGGTAGCGGTCAATGAGCAGTTCTTC. The V gene is TRBV7-9, the J gene TRBJ2-1, with a possible D match to TRBD2 (6 bases). CDR1 and CDR2 from the germline V gene are SEHNR and FQNEAQ (reference sequence). This CDR3 contains 14 residues. V gave up 1 base and J gave up 6 bases, with 10 bases separating them.

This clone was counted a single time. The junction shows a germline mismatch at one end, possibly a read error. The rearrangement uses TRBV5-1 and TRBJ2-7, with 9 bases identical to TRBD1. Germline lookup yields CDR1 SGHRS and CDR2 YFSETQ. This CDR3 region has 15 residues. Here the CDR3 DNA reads TGTGCCAGCAGCAGGATAGGGACAGGGATCTACGAGCAGTACTTC. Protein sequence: CASSRIGTGIYEQYF.

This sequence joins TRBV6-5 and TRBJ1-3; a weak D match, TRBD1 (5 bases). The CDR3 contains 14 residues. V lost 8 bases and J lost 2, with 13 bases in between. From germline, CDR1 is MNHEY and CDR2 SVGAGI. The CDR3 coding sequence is TGTGCCAGCGCGGCGACAGCCGCTGGAAACACCATATATTTT. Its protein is CASAATAAGNTIYF.

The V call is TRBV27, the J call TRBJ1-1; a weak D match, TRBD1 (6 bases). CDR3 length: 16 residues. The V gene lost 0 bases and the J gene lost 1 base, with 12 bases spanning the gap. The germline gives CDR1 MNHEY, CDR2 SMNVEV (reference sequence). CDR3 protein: CASSLSYGTQNTEAFF. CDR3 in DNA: TGTGCCAGCAGTTTATCGTACGGGACACAGAACACTGAAGCTTTCTTT.

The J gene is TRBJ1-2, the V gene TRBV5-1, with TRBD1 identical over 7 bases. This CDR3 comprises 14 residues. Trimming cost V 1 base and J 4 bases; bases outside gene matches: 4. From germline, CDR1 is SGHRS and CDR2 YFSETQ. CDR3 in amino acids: CASSLQGGVYGYTF. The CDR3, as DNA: TGCGCCAGCAGCTTGCAAGGGGGCGTCTATGGCTACACCTTC.

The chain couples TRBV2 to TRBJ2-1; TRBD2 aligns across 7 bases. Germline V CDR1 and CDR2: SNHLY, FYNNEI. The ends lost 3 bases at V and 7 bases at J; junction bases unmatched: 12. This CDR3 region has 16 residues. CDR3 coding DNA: TGTGCCAGCAGTGACCAGACTAGCAAAGCATTTAATGAGCAGTTCTTC. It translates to CASSDQTSKAFNEQFF.

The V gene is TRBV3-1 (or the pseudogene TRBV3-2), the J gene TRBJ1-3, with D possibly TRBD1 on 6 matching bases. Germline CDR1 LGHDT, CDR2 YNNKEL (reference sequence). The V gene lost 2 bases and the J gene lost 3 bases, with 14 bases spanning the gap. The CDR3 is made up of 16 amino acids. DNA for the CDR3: TGTGCCAGCAGCCAAAATAACAGGGTAGATGGAAACACCATATATTTT. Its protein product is CASSQNNRVDGNTIYF.

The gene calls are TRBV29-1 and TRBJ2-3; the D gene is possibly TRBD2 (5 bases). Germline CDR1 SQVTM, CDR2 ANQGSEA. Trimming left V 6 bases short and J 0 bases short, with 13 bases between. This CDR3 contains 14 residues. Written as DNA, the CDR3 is TGCAGCGTAAGTTCGGGATCTAGCACAGATACGCAGTATTTT. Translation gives CSVSSGSSTDTQYF.

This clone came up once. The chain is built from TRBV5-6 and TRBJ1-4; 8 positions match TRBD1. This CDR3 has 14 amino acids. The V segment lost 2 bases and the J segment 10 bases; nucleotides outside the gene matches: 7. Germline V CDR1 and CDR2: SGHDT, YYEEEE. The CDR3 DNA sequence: TGTGCCAGCAGCTTAGCAGGGGGCGAAGGAAAACTGTTTTTT. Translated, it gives CASSLAGGEGKLFF.

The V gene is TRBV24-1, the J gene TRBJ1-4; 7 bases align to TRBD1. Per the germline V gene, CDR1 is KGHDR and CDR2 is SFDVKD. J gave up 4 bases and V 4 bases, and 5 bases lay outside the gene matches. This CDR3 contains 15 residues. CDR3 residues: CATSEPGQFNEKLFF. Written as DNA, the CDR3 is TGTGCCACCAGTGAACCGGGACAGTTTAATGAAAAACTGTTTTTT.

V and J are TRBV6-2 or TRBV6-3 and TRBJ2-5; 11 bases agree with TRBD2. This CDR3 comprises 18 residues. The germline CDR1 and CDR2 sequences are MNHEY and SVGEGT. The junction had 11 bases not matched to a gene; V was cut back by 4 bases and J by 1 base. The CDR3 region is CASSSLTGTSGPQETQYF. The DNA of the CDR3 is TGTGCCAGCAGTTCACTAACCGGGACTAGCGGCCCCCAAGAGACCCAGTACTTC.